These 12 T cell receptor beta chains originate from one sample sequenced in a study of T cell clonotyping in hematopoietic cell transplantation. Time point denoted: recipient sample about 28 days before transplant, after cytoreduction. Using immunoSEQ multiplex PCR, the repertoire was profiled, and TCRdb retains in-frame clones only, with some absent. The sample shows over 4,000 clones, under 35% of them seen only once. Material: peripheral blood mononuclear cells, obtained before stem cell transplant. All receptors come from a man aged 50 to 60 with myelofibrosis. Some clones in this sample may be carry-over from other donors' samples.

The rearrangement joins TRBV30 to TRBJ1-1; D unclear. There are 13 residues in the CDR3. Between the trimmed V and J ends, which lost 2 bases and 4 bases, there was a span of 11 bases. Germline V gene data show CDR1 as GTSNPN and CDR2 as SVGIG (reference sequence). The CDR3 nucleotides are TGTGCCTGGAGTAGTGGGGATCGCACTGAAGCTTTCTTT. Protein: CAWSSGDRTEAFF.

CDR3: CASLPGLGTNYGYTF. The CDR3 DNA is TGTGCCAGCCTTCCTGGGCTGGGGACAAACTATGGCTACACCTTC. V and J are TRBV6-5 and TRBJ1-2; D is possibly TRBD1 (6 bases). Trimming pared 8 bases from V and 2 bases from J, leaving 18 bases between. The CDR3 spans 15 residues. The germline V gene encodes CDR1 MNHEY and CDR2 SVGAGI.

The sample holds a few counts of this clone. The chain is built from TRBV30 and TRBJ1-2; D unresolved. Germline values: CDR1 GTSNPN, CDR2 SVGIG (reference sequence). V was cut by 0 bases and J by 9 bases, with 14 bases left in between. The CDR3 is 13 amino acids. This CDR3 reads CAWSVLTLLSYTF. The CDR3 coding sequence is TGTGCCTGGAGTGTCCTGACCCTTCTGAGCTACACCTTC.

There are a few counts of this clone. This chain links TRBV30 with TRBJ1-2, with unresolved D. Trimming left V 0 bases short and J 5 bases short, with 13 bases between. CDR1 is GTSNPN and CDR2 is SVGIG in the germline V gene (reference sequence). There are 14 residues in the CDR3. CDR3 sequence: CAWSVSPFQYGYTF. CDR3 nucleotide sequence: TGTGCCTGGAGTGTGTCCCCCTTCCAATATGGCTACACCTTC.

The J gene is TRBJ1-1, the V gene TRBV20-1; no definite D call. Germline CDR1 DFQATT, CDR2 SNEGSKA (reference sequence). This CDR3 has 11 residues. CDR3 protein: CRVGLVTEAFF. CDR3 DNA sequence: TGCAGGGTGGGGTTGGTCACTGAAGCTTTCTTT.

The V and J genes are TRBV6-5 and TRBJ1-2, with D unresolved. The CDR3 covers 14 residues. V was pared by 6 bases and J by 8 bases, with 19 bases between. Germline CDR1 and CDR2: MNHEY and SVGAGI. Here the CDR3 reads CASRSGTFGSGYTF. Written as DNA, the CDR3 is TGTGCCAGCAGGTCCGGAACCTTTGGGTCCGGCTACACCTTC.

The count of this clone is one. The genes are TRBV30 and TRBJ1-2; no clear D. This CDR3 is 11 amino acids long. Trimming shortened V by 2 bases and J by 8 bases, and 9 bases separated the two germline ends. Germline CDR1 and CDR2: GTSNPN and SVGIG (reference sequence). CDR3 sequence (DNA): TGTGCCTGGAGTTTGGGGTTCGGCTACACCTTC. Its protein is CAWSLGFGYTF.

This clone was seen a few times. V and J are TRBV5-6 and TRBJ1-1, with no clear D. Trimming pared 2 bases from V and 2 bases from J, leaving 7 bases between. The CDR3 sequence is 13 residues long. CDR1 and CDR2 from the germline V gene are SGHDT and YYEEEE. As DNA, the CDR3 is TGTGCCAGCAGCTTCTCGGGAAACACTGAAGCTTTCTTT. Translation gives CASSFSGNTEAFF.

CDR3 sequence: CAWQPSGRRVDIQYF. The CDR3 nucleotides are TGTGCCTGGCAACCTAGCGGGAGGAGGGTGGACATTCAGTACTTC. V and J are TRBV30 and TRBJ2-4; 11 bases are a match to TRBD2. V shed 5 bases, J shed 8 bases, and the junction held 11 bases outside the gene matches. Per the germline V gene, CDR1 is GTSNPN and CDR2 is SVGIG (reference sequence). The CDR3 spans 15 residues.

This clone occurred a few times. The V and J genes are TRBV30 and TRBJ2-7; D not certain. CDR3 length equals 13 residues. Trimming took 3 bases from V and 2 from J, leaving 11 bases between them. Germline V lookup: CDR1 GTSNPN, CDR2 SVGIG (reference sequence). The CDR3 sequence: CAWRELVAYEQYF. The DNA for the CDR3 is TGTGCCTGGAGAGAATTAGTCGCCTACGAGCAGTACTTC.

By share, this clone counts as medium-sized. V and J are TRBV13 and TRBJ2-7, with 8 bases aligning to TRBD1. V dropped 0 bases and J dropped 5; count of bases not matched to a gene: 6. Germline CDR1 is PRHDT and CDR2 is FYEKMQ (reference sequence). This CDR3 has 15 amino acids. CDR3 DNA sequence: TGTGCCAGCAGCTTAGGCCCGGACAGGGTGCACGAGCAGTACTTC. This sequence encodes CASSLGPDRVHEQYF.

The CDR3 sequence: CASTAGGYNEQFF. The CDR3 DNA reads as TGTGCCAGCACTGCGGGGGGGTACAATGAGCAGTTCTTC. The chain couples TRBV6-5 to TRBJ2-1, with 9 positions matching TRBD2. CDR3 length: 13 residues. Germline CDR1 is MNHEY and CDR2 is SVGAGI. V gave up 7 bases and J gave up 4 bases; unmatched junction bases: 2.